This is a list of T cell receptor beta chains from one sample in a study of blood T cells in healthy people across ages. TCRdb re-analysed the 5' RACE reads in MiXCR, keeping a single row per CDR3 protein. There are 650,000 to 1,000,000 distinct CDR3 sequences in the sample; 35% to 40% occur only once, and 10% to 15% lies in the top ten. The sample was blood. Receptor source: a man younger than 30 in good health. Each CDR3 is given with its conserved first and last residue. Each record gives: clone size, CDR3 length, D gene, J gene, V gene, CDR3 protein, CDR3 DNA. A D gene is named only where the DNA matches it firmly. Size values are once, few and many counts, or a class for expanded clones, and some rows have none.

many 15 TRBD1 TRBJ1-2 TRBV12-3/TRBV12-4 CASSSGTGGNYGYTF TGTGCCAGCAGTTCCGGGACAGGGGGCAACTATGGCTACACCTTC
- 12 - TRBJ1-1 TRBV9 CASSPHGGEAFF TGTGCCAGCAGCCCTCACGGGGGCGAAGCTTTCTTT
few 15 - TRBJ2-2 TRBV15 CATSRASMGGGELFF TGTGCCACCAGCAGAGCTTCGATGGGGGGCGGGGAGCTGTTTTTT
- 15 TRBD2 TRBJ2-5 TRBV11-2 CASSLTGRDQETQYF TGTGCCAGCAGCTTAACCGGGAGGGACCAAGAGACCCAGTACTTC
few 15 - TRBJ1-2 TRBV4-1 CASSQQGRENYGYTF TGCGCCAGCAGTCAACAGGGAAGGGAAAACTATGGCTACACCTTC
many 14 - TRBJ2-3 TRBV6-5 CASSYEVDTDTQYF TGTGCCAGCAGTTATGAGGTTGATACAGATACGCAGTATTTT
- 13 - TRBJ2-1 TRBV29-1 CSLQTSSYNEQFF TGCAGCCTACAGACGAGCTCCTACAATGAGCAGTTCTTC
once 14 - TRBJ1-1 TRBV14 CASSHKRGFAEAFF TGTGCCAGCAGCCACAAGCGGGGGTTCGCTGAAGCTTTCTTT
few 13 - TRBJ2-2 TRBV6-5 CASSTGTTGELFF TGTGCCAGCAGCACAGGGACAACCGGGGAGCTGTTTTTT
- 14 - TRBJ2-5 TRBV10-3 CAISEGGQGETQYF TGTGCCATCAGTGAAGGGGGTCAGGGAGAGACCCAGTACTTC
- 17 - TRBJ2-1 TRBV4-3 CASSQEDRRQFYNEQFF TGCGCCAGCAGCCAAGAAGACCGCAGGCAATTTTACAATGAGCAGTTCTTC
- 12 - TRBJ1-1 TRBV24-1 CATRGWGTEAFF TGTGCCACCAGAGGTTGGGGGACTGAAGCTTTCTTT
- 18 TRBD1 TRBJ2-7 TRBV4-3 CASSQEFFGQGAWYEQYF TGCGCCAGCAGCCAAGAGTTTTTCGGACAGGGGGCTTGGTATGAGCAGTACTTC
few 16 - TRBJ1-5 TRBV6-1 CASSDLKRGGNQPQHF TGTGCCAGCAGTGACCTAAAGAGGGGCGGGAATCAGCCCCAGCATTTT
few 13 - TRBJ2-1 TRBV18 CASSPSTSSEQFF TGTGCCAGCTCACCCTCGACCAGCAGTGAGCAGTTCTTC
few 16 - TRBJ2-3 TRBV14 CASSQHSGVRADTQYF TGTGCCAGCAGCCAACATTCGGGGGTACGTGCAGATACGCAGTATTTT
few 13 - TRBJ1-2 TRBV4-3 CASSQVSGDGYTF TGCGCCAGCAGCCAAGTATCAGGGGATGGCTACACCTTC
- 15 - TRBJ2-5 TRBV28 CASRRSFRGQETQYF TGTGCCAGCAGACGTAGCTTCCGTGGCCAAGAGACCCAGTACTTC
few 13 - TRBJ1-2 TRBV6-5 CASRPPGIGGYTF TGTGCCAGCAGGCCCCCAGGGATAGGCGGCTACACCTTC
- 13 - TRBJ2-5 TRBV20-1 CSARVGRGQTQYF TGCAGTGCTAGAGTGGGCAGGGGTCAGACCCAGTACTTC
- 13 - TRBJ1-2 TRBV12-3/TRBV12-4 CASSVGDTYGYTF TGTGCCAGCAGTGTAGGGGACACCTATGGCTACACCTTC
- 17 - TRBJ1-6 TRBV20-1 CSARDHRESSYNSPLHF TGCAGTGCTAGAGATCATCGCGAGAGCTCCTATAATTCACCCCTCCACTTT
few 14 - TRBJ2-7 TRBV20-1 CSASAGSSYNEQYF TGCAGTGCTAGCGCAGGGAGCTCCTACAATGAGCAGTACTTC
- 18 - TRBJ2-4 TRBV5-1 CASSPGIRSGNAKNIQYF TGCGCCAGCAGCCCCGGGATCCGAAGTGGGAACGCCAAAAACATTCAGTACTTC
few 19 TRBD1 TRBJ2-1 TRBV25-1 CASSDLSKGGQGPHNEQFF TGTGCCAGCAGTGACCTCTCGAAGGGGGGACAGGGCCCCCACAATGAGCAGTTCTTC
once 15 - TRBJ1-1 TRBV5-1 CASSLGGELNTEAFF TGCGCCAGCAGCTTGGGTGGAGAGCTTAACACTGAAGCTTTCTTT
few 15 - TRBJ1-2 TRBV27 CASSLFQGLIYGYTF TGTGCCAGCAGTTTATTTCAGGGACTAATCTATGGCTACACCTTC
many 13 - TRBJ2-1 TRBV5-1 CASSLETGNEQFF TGCGCCAGCAGCTTGGAAACGGGAAATGAGCAGTTCTTC
many 12 - TRBJ2-3 TRBV7-2 CASSGPGDTQYF TGTGCCAGCAGCGGTCCGGGAGATACGCAGTATTTT
- 14 TRBD2 TRBJ2-7 TRBV12-3/TRBV12-4 CASSSSILAYEQYF TGTGCCAGCAGTTCCTCAATACTAGCGTACGAGCAGTACTTC
- 13 - TRBJ1-5 TRBV12-3/TRBV12-4 CASSVLGNQPQHF TGTGCCAGCAGTGTTTTGGGGAATCAGCCCCAGCATTTT
once 13 - TRBJ1-1 TRBV12-3/TRBV12-4 CASRVPQGTEAFF TGTGCCAGCAGGGTTCCTCAGGGAACTGAAGCTTTCTTT
- 15 TRBD1 TRBJ1-5 TRBV20-1 CSASAADRGTQPQHF TGCAGTGCTAGTGCCGCAGACAGGGGTACTCAGCCCCAGCATTTT
- 15 - TRBJ2-3 TRBV20-1 CSASVVQGSTDTQYF TGCAGTGCTAGCGTGGTACAGGGTAGCACAGATACGCAGTATTTT
- 14 TRBD1 TRBJ1-3 TRBV12-3/TRBV12-4 CASTSRDRADTIYF TGTGCCAGCACCTCCCGGGACAGGGCGGACACCATATATTTT
- 14 - TRBJ2-7 TRBV7-2 CASSLGDKSYEQYF TGTGCCAGCAGCTTAGGGGACAAGTCCTACGAGCAGTACTTC
- 11 - TRBJ2-1 TRBV12-3/TRBV12-4 CASSYEVEQFF TGTGCCAGCTCCTACGAGGTTGAGCAGTTCTTC
few 15 TRBD1 TRBJ1-4 TRBV4-3 CASSQEGQANEKLFF TGCGCCAGCAGCCAGGAGGGACAGGCTAATGAAAAACTGTTTTTT
- 13 - TRBJ1-2 TRBV3-1 CASSRGEPWGYTF TGTGCCAGCAGCCGTGGGGAACCTTGGGGCTACACCTTC
- 14 - TRBJ1-2 TRBV3-1 CASSHPRAAMGYTF TGTGCCAGCAGCCATCCAAGGGCCGCGATGGGCTACACCTTC
- 16 TRBD1 TRBJ1-5 TRBV28 CASRHTGTGISRPQHF TGTGCCAGCAGACATACCGGGACAGGGATTTCGCGGCCCCAGCATTTT